This is a list of T cell receptor beta chains from one sample in a study of OX40 agonist ivuxolimab in advanced cancers. Profiled with immunoSEQ multiplex PCR; TCRdb holds only in-frame clones, not every one. The sample holds more than 50,000 clones, roughly three quarters seen once. Sequences were derived from CD4+ or CD8+ T cells sorted from blood, sampled in a trial of the OX40 agonist ivuxolimab. These receptors were obtained from an adult with an advanced solid tumor such as melanoma, head and neck, liver or kidney cancer. CDR3s include the opening cysteine and the closing phenylalanine or tryptophan. A D gene is named only where the DNA matches it firmly. Clone size, where shown, is once, few, many, or a class for clones that have expanded.

V gene	CDR3 length	clone size	D gene	J gene	CDR3 DNA	CDR3 protein
TRBV6-1	12	-	-	TRBJ1-1	TGTGCCAGCAGTGAAGCGCTCGGGGAAGCTTTCTTT	CASSEALGEAFF
TRBV7-9	15	medium-sized	TRBD1	TRBJ1-1	TGTGCCAGCAGCACGACAGGGTTTTGGATCACTGAAGCTTTCTTT	CASSTTGFWITEAFF
TRBV7-9	14	-	-	TRBJ2-7	TGTGCCAGCAGCTTATTCGAAGGGGCCCGCGAGCAGTACTTC	CASSLFEGAREQYF
TRBV2	15	-	-	TRBJ2-1	TGTGCCAGCAGAATCCCCGCGACTACTCGCAATGAGCAGTTCTTC	CASRIPATTRNEQFF
TRBV6-5	12	-	-	TRBJ2-5	TGTGCCAGCAGTTACTCGAGAGAGACCCAGTACTTC	CASSYSRETQYF
TRBV11-3	16	few	-	TRBJ2-2	TGTGCCAGCAGCTTGCGGAGTTCTACGAACACCGGGGAGCTGTTTTTT	CASSLRSSTNTGELFF
TRBV6-1	12	-	-	TRBJ1-3	TGTGCCAGCAGTGGATACGGGAGCCCTGTATATTTT	CASSGYGSPVYF
TRBV5-1	14	few	TRBD1	TRBJ2-5	TGCGCCAGCAGCGGGACAGGGGCGGGTGAGACCCAGTACTTC	CASSGTGAGETQYF
TRBV20-1	11	-	-	TRBJ2-2	TGCAGTGCTAGGGAAGGCCGGGAGCTGTTTTTT	CSAREGRELFF
TRBV5-1	14	-	TRBD2	TRBJ2-5	TGCGCCAGCACCGGGGGGGTGTACCAAGAGACCCAGTACTTC	CASTGGVYQETQYF
TRBV7-3	15	-	TRBD1	TRBJ2-3	TGTGCCAGCAGCTTACGGGGACAGAGCACAGATACGCAGTATTTT	CASSLRGQSTDTQYF
TRBV5-6	19	-	-	TRBJ1-6	TGTGCCAGCAGCTCGTCGACTGTCGGGGGGAGCTCCTATAATTCACCCCTCCACTTT	CASSSSTVGGSSYNSPLHF
TRBV19	13	-	TRBD1	TRBJ1-1	TGTGCCAGTATGCGGGACAGGGAGGCTGAAGCTTTCTTT	CASMRDREAEAFF
TRBV4-1	16	-	TRBD1	TRBJ2-3	TGCGCCAGCAGCCAAGATCCGGGACAGAGCACAGATACGCAGTATTTT	CASSQDPGQSTDTQYF
TRBV19	16	-	TRBD1	TRBJ1-1	TGTGCCAGTAGTATAACGGACAGGGCTATGAACACTGAAGCTTTCTTT	CASSITDRAMNTEAFF
TRBV28	18	-	-	TRBJ1-5	TGTGCCAGCAGTTCAAATATACAGGGCTCCTATAGCAATCAGCCCCAGCATTTT	CASSSNIQGSYSNQPQHF
TRBV19	15	-	TRBD1	TRBJ2-7	TGTGCCAGTAGTATAATGGGGACAGGGCCCGACGAGCAGTACTTC	CASSIMGTGPDEQYF
TRBV10-1	15	-	-	TRBJ1-4	TGCGCCAGCAGCGACGCGACAGCGAGTAATGAAAAACTGTTTTTT	CASSDATASNEKLFF
TRBV5-1	14	-	-	TRBJ2-2	TGCGCCAGCAGCTTGGCCGTGTCAACCGGGGAGCTGTTTTTT	CASSLAVSTGELFF
TRBV11-3	14	-	-	TRBJ2-2	TGTGCCAGCAGCTTAGCACAGCTCACCGGGGAGCTGTTTTTT	CASSLAQLTGELFF
TRBV12-5	14	-	-	TRBJ1-1	TGTGCTAGTGGTCCCTCTGTTGGGGGAACTGAAGCTTTCTTT	CASGPSVGGTEAFF
TRBV11-2	15	-	TRBD2	TRBJ2-7	TGTGCCAGCAGCACCCTAGCGGGAAACTCCTACGAGCAGTACTTC	CASSTLAGNSYEQYF
TRBV12-5	16	-	-	TRBJ2-1	TGTGCTAGTGGTTTGCGCGAGGGTGATAGTCGCAATGAGCAGTTCTTC	CASGLREGDSRNEQFF
TRBV18	16	-	-	TRBJ2-3	TGTGCCAGCTCACCACCATCGCAGGGGGAGGAGGGTACGCAGTATTTT	CASSPPSQGEEGTQYF
TRBV5-4	13	-	-	TRBJ2-6	TGTGCCAGCAAGGGGTCTGGGGCCAACGTCCTGACTTTC	CASKGSGANVLTF
TRBV11-1	13	once	-	TRBJ2-2	TGTGCCAGCAGCCCAGGGTTTACCGGGGAGCTGTTTTTT	CASSPGFTGELFF
TRBV7-3	14	few	TRBD1	TRBJ1-1	TGTGCCAGCAGCTTGGGACAGGGGATCGCTGAAGCTTTCTTT	CASSLGQGIAEAFF
TRBV19	16	-	TRBD1	TRBJ1-5	TGTGCCAGTAGTATTTTAGGGGGCCCCAGCAATCAGCCCCAGCATTTT	CASSILGGPSNQPQHF
TRBV7-9	15	-	TRBD1	TRBJ2-3	TGTGCCAGCAGCGCAGGGGGCGCCGGCACAGATACGCAGTATTTT	CASSAGGAGTDTQYF
TRBV10-3	14	once	TRBD2	TRBJ2-3	TGTGCCATCAGTTCCGCGGGAGTTGCAGATACGCAGTATTTT	CAISSAGVADTQYF
TRBV6-1	13	-	TRBD1	TRBJ1-1	TGTGCCAGCAGTGACCCCGGGACAGGGTACGCTTTCTTT	CASSDPGTGYAFF
TRBV5-1	14	-	-	TRBJ2-5	TGCGCCAGCAGCTTGGATTGGGCGCAAGAGACCCAGTACTTC	CASSLDWAQETQYF
TRBV6-6	13	-	-	TRBJ1-2	TGTGCCAGCAGTAACCGGGTCTCCTATGGCTACACCTTC	CASSNRVSYGYTF
TRBV19	15	-	TRBD2	TRBJ2-7	TGTGCCAGTAGTACAGCTAGCGGGAGCTCCTACGAGCAGTACTTC	CASSTASGSSYEQYF